The 18 T cell receptor beta chains below were found in one sample sequenced in a study of shared clonotypes between healthy human individuals (dated by TCRdb to 2020 to 2021). The library relied on the immunoSEQ multiplex PCR assay. This is the immuneACCESS table as TCRdb keeps it, with only in-frame sequences that have V and J called. A part of the clones is gone; compared with another copy, unresolved V genes explain less than half, and the rest is unexplained. The sample yields a few million clones; 85% to 95% were counted once. 0.3% to 0.45% of the sample is in the top ten clones. Sequenced material: naive CD4+ T cells from PBMCs. The meaning of the sample's cell subset or site label: CD45RA+ positively selected. All receptors derive from a man aged 18 to 30 in good health. Some clones in this sample may be carry-over from other donors' samples.

Only one count was recorded for this clone. The V call is TRBV14, the J call TRBJ2-3, with TRBD2 matching 7 bases. V lost 3 bases and J lost 6; bases outside the gene matches: 3. This CDR3 region has 13 residues. The V gene's germline CDR1 is SGHDN and CDR2 FVKESK. The CDR3 loop is CASSHGTTDTQYF. The CDR3, as DNA: TGTGCCAGCAGCCACGGGACTACTGATACGCAGTATTTT. Full variable domain (rest looked up from reference TRBV14 and TRBJ2-3): EAGVTQFPSHSVIEKGQTVTLRCDPISGHDNLYWYRRVMGKEIKFLLHFVKESKQDESGMPNNRFLAERTGGTYSTLKVQPAELEDSGVYFCASSHGTTDTQYFGPGTRLTVL.

V gene TRBV12-5 combines with J gene TRBJ1-2, with 10 bases aligning to TRBD1. The V gene's germline CDR1 is LGHNT and CDR2 FRNRAP. The junction had 6 bases not matched to a gene; V was cut back by 6 bases and J by 2 bases. The CDR3 loop spans 15 amino acids. This CDR3 is CASGTDRGTNYGYTF. The DNA for the CDR3 is TGTGCTAGTGGAACGGACAGGGGGACCAACTATGGCTACACCTTC.

V usage is TRBV19 and J usage is TRBJ2-7; TRBD2 matches at 8 bases. The junction had 4 bases not matched to a gene; V was cut back by 2 bases and J by 4 bases. CDR1 is LNHDA and CDR2 is SQIVND in the germline V gene (reference sequence). The CDR3 loop spans 14 amino acids. The CDR3 DNA reads TGTGCCAGTAGTATAACGGGAGGGGGTTACGAGCAGTACTTC. It translates to CASSITGGGYEQYF.

This clone is a singleton in its sample. The chain recombines TRBV5-1 with TRBJ2-5; TRBD1 matches 8 bases. Germline CDR1 reads SGHRS; CDR2 reads YFSETQ. The CDR3 totals 14 residues. The V gene end was trimmed by 4 bases and the J gene end by 5 bases; junction bases not matched to a gene: 7. Here the CDR3 DNA reads TGCGCCAGCAGCACGCAGGGGGCCGAGGAGACCCAGTACTTC. Protein product: CASSTQGAEETQYF.

CDR3 amino acids: CASSFDLPWTGNTIYF. The CDR3, as DNA: TGCGCCAGCAGCTTTGACCTACCTTGGACTGGAAACACCATATATTTT. The rearrangement joins TRBV5-1 to TRBJ1-3; D is unresolved. The V gene lost 2 bases and the J gene lost 2 bases, with 14 bases spanning the gap. The CDR3 extends over 16 amino acids. Germline V gene lookup returns CDR1 SGHRS and CDR2 YFSETQ. Together with reference TRBV5-1 and TRBJ1-3, the CDR3 gives the full variable domain: KAGVTQTPRYLIKTRGQQVTLSCSPISGHRSVSWYQQTPGQGLQFLFEYFSETQRNKGNFPGRFSGRQFSNSRSEMNVSTLELGDSALYLCASSFDLPWTGNTIYFGEGSWLTVV.

J is TRBJ2-7 and V is TRBV4-2; TRBD2 agrees at 7 bases. Germline V CDR1 and CDR2: LGHNA, YNFKEQ. The length of the CDR3 is 15 residues. J was trimmed by 3 bases and V by 10 bases; bases with no gene match: 15. DNA of the CDR3: TGTGCCACCGCGACCCGGGGAGGGCCCTACTACGAGCAGTACTTC. It encodes CATATRGGPYYEQYF.

Of note for this clone: Other DNA variants within this sample encode the same CDR3. CDR3 coding DNA: TGTGCCAGCTCACCGGGACAGTCACTTTCTGGAAACACCATATATTTT. This encodes CASSPGQSLSGNTIYF. V gene TRBV18 combines with J gene TRBJ1-3, with TRBD1 matching 7 bases. The germline gives CDR1 KGHSH, CDR2 LQKENI. This CDR3 has 16 residues. The V gene end was trimmed by 3 bases and the J gene end by 1 base; junction bases not matched to a gene: 6.

This clone was found once. The rearrangement links TRBV4-3 to TRBJ1-1; D gene unclear. Per germline, CDR1 LGHNA and CDR2 YSLEER. Trimming stripped 6 bases from V and 4 bases from J, with 15 bases between. CDR3 length: 14 amino acids. DNA for the CDR3: TGCGCCAGCAGAATCCTGGGGAGGAGCACTGAAGCTTTCTTT. Translating it yields CASRILGRSTEAFF.

The chain joins TRBV6-5 to TRBJ2-7, with D possibly matching TRBD2 (5 bases). Between the trimmed V and J ends, which lost 4 bases and 5 bases, there was a span of 18 bases. This CDR3 has 15 residues. Germline V gene data show CDR1 as MNHEY and CDR2 as SVGAGI. CDR3 loop: CASSSKPGSPHEQYF. DNA of the CDR3: TGTGCCAGCAGTTCCAAGCCGGGGAGTCCCCACGAGCAGTACTTC.

The chain uses TRBV6-5 and TRBJ1-1; D remains unclear. The germline V and J ends were trimmed by 4 bases and 1 base, with 7 bases remaining between them. The CDR3 contains 13 residues. The germline gives CDR1 MNHEY, CDR2 SVGAGI. CDR3 DNA: TGTGCCAGCAGTTCCCCGGGGAACACTGAAGCTTTCTTT. Residues: CASSSPGNTEAFF.

V gene TRBV7-9 combines with J gene TRBJ1-1; TRBD1 might be the D (6 bases). The CDR3 is 16 residues long. The germline V and J ends were trimmed by 0 bases and 5 bases, with 16 bases remaining between them. CDR1 and CDR2 from the germline V gene are SEHNR and FQNEAQ (reference sequence). Written as DNA, the CDR3 is TGTGCCAGCAGCTTAGCTTTTGTCAGGGGAAGGACTGAAGCTTTCTTT. Protein: CASSLAFVRGRTEAFF.

The chain carries TRBV5-1 and TRBJ1-5; D uncertain. This CDR3 comprises 15 residues. Germline values: CDR1 SGHRS, CDR2 YFSETQ. V was trimmed by 4 bases and J by 4 bases, leaving 15 bases between them. The CDR3: CASSVLGLSNQPQHF. CDR3 in DNA: TGCGCCAGCAGCGTCCTCGGTTTATCAAATCAGCCCCAGCATTTT.

The gene calls are TRBV19 and TRBJ2-1, with TRBD2 identical over 10 bases. J gave up 4 bases and V 8 bases, and 5 bases lay outside the gene matches. Germline CDR1 is LNHDA and CDR2 is SQIVND (reference sequence). This CDR3 comprises 14 residues. CDR3 residues: CASHTSGMYNEQFF. The CDR3 DNA is TGTGCCAGTCACACTAGCGGGATGTACAATGAGCAGTTCTTC.

J is TRBJ2-7 and V is TRBV18; 7 bases fit TRBD1. Germline lookup yields CDR1 KGHSH and CDR2 LQKENI. Unmatched junction bases numbered 10, after V lost 4 bases and J lost 1 base. CDR3 length equals 16 residues. The CDR3 DNA sequence: TGTGCCAGCTCACAATCCAGGGGGAGAGGGTCCTACGAGCAGTACTTC. Protein sequence: CASSQSRGRGSYEQYF. The entire variable domain, with the rest obtained from reference TRBV18 and TRBJ2-7, is as follows: NAGVMQNPRHLVRRRGQEARLRCSPMKGHSHVYWYRQLPEEGLKFMVYLQKENIIDESGMPKERFSAEFPKEGPSILRIQQVVRGDSAAYFCASSQSRGRGSYEQYFGPGTRLTVT.

The chain uses TRBV7-2 and TRBJ2-3, with D tentatively TRBD2 (5 bases). Trimming shortened V by 4 bases and J by 2 bases, and 10 bases separated the two germline ends. This CDR3 is 14 amino acids long. Looked up from germline, CDR1 is SGHTA and CDR2 is FQGNSA. CDR3 bases: TGTGCCAGCAGCTCCGTCGGGGTCACAGATACGCAGTATTTT. Translating gives CASSSVGVTDTQYF.

The chain couples TRBV28 to TRBJ1-4, with a weak D call TRBD1 (5 bases). The V end lost 4 bases, the J end lost 0 bases, and 12 bases lay between the germline ends. CDR1 is MDHEN, CDR2 SYDVKM, per germline. The CDR3 loop spans 16 amino acids. CDR3 region: CASSYARQTTNEKLFF. The CDR3 region has the DNA TGTGCCAGCAGTTACGCCCGACAGACAACTAATGAAAAACTGTTTTTT.

V and J are TRBV28 and TRBJ2-6, with 9 bases lining up with TRBD2. V trimming: 8 bases; J trimming: 2 bases; junction bases outside the gene matches: 7. The CDR3 runs 16 residues. CDR1 MDHEN and CDR2 SYDVKM come from the germline V gene. CDR3 in amino acids: CASFRGGDPGANVLTF. The CDR3 DNA sequence: TGTGCCAGCTTTCGCGGGGGGGACCCTGGGGCCAACGTCCTGACTTTC.

The V gene is TRBV5-1, the J gene TRBJ2-7, with D unresolved. The V gene's germline CDR1 is SGHRS and CDR2 YFSETQ. The CDR3 is made up of 20 amino acids. Trimming shortened V by 4 bases and J by 3 bases, and 32 bases separated the two germline ends. The CDR3 loop reads CASSDWGWNTRQSRDYEQYF. CDR3 DNA: TGCGCCAGCAGCGACTGGGGATGGAACACGCGCCAATCGAGAGACTACGAGCAGTACTTC.